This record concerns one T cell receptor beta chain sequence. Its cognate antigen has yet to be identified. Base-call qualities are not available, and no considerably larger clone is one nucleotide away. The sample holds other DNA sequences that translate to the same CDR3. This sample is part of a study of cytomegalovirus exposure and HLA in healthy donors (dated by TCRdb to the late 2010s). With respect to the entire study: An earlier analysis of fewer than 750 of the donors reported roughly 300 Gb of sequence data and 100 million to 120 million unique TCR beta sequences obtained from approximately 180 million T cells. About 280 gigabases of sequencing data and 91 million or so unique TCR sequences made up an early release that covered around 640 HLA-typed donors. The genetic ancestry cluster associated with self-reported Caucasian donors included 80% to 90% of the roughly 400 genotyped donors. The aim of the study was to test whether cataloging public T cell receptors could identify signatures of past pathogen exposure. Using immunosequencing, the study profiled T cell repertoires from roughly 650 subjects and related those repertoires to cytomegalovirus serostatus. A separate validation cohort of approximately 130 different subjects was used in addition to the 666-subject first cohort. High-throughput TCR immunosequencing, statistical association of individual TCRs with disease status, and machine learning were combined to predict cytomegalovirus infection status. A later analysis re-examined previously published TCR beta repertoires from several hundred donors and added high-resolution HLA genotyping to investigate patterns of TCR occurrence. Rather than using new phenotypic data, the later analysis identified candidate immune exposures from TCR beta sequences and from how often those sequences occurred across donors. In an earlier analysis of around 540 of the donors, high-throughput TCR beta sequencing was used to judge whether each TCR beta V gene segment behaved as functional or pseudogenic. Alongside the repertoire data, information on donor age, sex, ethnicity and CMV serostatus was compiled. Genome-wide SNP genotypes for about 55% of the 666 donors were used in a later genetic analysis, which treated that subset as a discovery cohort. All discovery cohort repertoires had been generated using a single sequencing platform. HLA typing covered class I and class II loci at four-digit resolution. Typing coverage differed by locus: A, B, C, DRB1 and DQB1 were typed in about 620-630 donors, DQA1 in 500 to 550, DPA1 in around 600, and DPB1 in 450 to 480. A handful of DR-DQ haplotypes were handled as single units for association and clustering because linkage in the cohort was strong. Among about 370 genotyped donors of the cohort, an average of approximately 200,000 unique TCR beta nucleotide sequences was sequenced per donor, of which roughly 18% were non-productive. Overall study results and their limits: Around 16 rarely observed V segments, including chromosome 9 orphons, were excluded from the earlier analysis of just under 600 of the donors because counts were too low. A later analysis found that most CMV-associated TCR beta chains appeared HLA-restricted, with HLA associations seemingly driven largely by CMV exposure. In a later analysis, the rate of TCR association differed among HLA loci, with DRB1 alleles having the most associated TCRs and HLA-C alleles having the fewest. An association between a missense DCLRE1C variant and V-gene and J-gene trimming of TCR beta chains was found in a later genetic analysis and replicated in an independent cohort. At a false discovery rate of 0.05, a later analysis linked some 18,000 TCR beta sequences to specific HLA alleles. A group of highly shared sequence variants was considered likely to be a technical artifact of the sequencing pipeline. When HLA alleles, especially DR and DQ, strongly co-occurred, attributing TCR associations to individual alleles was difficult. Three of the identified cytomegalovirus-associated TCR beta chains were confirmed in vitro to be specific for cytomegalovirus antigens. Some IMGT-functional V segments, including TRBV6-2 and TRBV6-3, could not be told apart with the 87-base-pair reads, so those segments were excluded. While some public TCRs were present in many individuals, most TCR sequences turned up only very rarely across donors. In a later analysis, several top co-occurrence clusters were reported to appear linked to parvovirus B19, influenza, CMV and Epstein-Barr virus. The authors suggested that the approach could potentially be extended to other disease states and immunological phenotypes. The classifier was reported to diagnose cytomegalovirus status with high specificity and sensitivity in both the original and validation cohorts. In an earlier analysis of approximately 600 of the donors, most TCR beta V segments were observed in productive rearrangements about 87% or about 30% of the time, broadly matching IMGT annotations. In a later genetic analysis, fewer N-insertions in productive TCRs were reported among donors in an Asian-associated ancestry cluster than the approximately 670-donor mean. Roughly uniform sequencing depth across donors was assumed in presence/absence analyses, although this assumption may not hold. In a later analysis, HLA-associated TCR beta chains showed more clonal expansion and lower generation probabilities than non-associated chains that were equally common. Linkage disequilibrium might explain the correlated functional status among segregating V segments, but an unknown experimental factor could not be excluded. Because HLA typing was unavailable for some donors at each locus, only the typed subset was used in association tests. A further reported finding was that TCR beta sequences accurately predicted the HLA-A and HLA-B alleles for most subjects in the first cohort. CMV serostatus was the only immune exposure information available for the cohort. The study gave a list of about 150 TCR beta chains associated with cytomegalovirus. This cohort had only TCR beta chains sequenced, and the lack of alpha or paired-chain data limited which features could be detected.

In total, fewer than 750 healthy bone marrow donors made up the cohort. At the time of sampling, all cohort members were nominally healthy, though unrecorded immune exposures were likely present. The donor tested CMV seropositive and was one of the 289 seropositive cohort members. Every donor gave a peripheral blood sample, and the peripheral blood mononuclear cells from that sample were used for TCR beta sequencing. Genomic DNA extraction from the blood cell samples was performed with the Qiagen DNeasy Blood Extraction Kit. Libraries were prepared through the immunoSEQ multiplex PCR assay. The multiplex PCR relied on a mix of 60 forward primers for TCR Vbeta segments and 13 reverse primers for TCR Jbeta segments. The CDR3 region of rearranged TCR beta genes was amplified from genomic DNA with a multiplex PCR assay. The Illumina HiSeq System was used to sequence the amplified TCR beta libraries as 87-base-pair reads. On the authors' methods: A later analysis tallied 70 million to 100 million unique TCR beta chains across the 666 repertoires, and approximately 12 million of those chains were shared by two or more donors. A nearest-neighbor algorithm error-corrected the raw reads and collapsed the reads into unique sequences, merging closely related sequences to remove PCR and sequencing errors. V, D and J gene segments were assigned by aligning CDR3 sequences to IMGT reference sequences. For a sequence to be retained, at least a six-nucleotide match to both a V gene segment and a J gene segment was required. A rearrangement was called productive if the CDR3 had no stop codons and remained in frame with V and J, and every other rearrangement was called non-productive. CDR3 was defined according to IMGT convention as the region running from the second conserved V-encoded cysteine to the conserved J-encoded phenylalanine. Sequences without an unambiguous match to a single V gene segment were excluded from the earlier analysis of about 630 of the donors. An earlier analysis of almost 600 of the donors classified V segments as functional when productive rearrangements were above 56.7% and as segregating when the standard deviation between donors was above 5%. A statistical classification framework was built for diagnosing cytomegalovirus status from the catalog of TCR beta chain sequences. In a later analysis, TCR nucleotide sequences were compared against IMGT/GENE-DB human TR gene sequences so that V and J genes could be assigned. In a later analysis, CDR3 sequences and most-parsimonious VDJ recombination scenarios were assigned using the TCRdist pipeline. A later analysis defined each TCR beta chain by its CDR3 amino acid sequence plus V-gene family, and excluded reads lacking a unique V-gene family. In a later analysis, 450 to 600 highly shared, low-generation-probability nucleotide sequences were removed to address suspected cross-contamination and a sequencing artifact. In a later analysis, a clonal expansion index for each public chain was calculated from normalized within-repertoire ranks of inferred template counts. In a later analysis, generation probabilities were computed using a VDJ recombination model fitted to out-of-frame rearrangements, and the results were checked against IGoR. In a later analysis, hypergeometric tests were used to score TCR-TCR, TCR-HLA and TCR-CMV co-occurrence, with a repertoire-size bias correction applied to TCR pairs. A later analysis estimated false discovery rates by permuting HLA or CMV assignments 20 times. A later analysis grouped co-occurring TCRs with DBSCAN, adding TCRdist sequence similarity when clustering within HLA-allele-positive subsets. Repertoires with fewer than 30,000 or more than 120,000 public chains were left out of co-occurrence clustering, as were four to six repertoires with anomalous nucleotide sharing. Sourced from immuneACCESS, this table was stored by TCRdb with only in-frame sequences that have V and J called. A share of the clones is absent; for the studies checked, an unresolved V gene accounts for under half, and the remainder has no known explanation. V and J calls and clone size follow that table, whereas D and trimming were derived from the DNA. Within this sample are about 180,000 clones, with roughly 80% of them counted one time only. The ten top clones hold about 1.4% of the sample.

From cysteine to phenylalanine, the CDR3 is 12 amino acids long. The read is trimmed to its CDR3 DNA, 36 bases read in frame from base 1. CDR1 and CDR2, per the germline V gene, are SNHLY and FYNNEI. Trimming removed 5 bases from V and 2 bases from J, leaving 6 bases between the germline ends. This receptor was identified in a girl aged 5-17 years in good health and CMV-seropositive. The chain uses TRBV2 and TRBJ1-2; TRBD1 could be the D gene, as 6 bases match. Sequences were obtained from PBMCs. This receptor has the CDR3 CASSQGNYGYTF. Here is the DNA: TGTGCCAGCAGTCAGGGGAACTATGGCTACACCTTC.